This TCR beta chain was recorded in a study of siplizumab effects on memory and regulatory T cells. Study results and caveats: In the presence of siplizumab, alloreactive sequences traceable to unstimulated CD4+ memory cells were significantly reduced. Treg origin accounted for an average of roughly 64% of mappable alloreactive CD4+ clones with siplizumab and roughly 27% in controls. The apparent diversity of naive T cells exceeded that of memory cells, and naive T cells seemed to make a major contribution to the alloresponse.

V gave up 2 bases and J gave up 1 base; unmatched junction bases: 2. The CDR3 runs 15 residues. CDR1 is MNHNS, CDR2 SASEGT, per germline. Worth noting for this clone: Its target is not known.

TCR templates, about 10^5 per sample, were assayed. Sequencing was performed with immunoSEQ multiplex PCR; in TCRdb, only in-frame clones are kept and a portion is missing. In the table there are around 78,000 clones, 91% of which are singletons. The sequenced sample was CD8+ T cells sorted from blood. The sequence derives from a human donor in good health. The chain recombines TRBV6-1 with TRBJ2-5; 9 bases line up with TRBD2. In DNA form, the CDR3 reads TGTGCCAGCAGTGAAATAGCGGGGGCCCAAGAGACCCAGTACTTC. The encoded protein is CASSEIAGAQETQYF.